What follows are 32 T cell receptor beta chains derived from one specimen sequenced in a study of T cells in tumors after PD-1 blockade. Repertoires were generated with immunoSEQ multiplex PCR, while TCRdb's copy carries only in-frame clones and drops some. The table records about 63,000 clones, 74% of them present only once. The sample consisted of PBMCs, taken after anti-PD-1 treatment. The receptors were gathered from a human donor with basal cell carcinoma.

The chain links TRBV4-1 to TRBJ1-2; D ambiguous. This CDR3 is 18 amino acids long. CDR1 is MGHRA, CDR2 YSYEKL, per germline. V dropped 0 bases and J dropped 4 bases, with 21 bases sitting between them. CDR3 sequence (DNA): TGCGCCAGCAGCCAAGATGTGGGGTCCGCAGAAATTGCCTATGGCTACACCTTC. Protein product: CASSQDVGSAEIAYGYTF.

This clone was seen a handful of times. This rearrangement joins TRBV30 to TRBJ1-4; TRBD1 aligns across 10 bases. The J segment lost 6 bases and the V segment lost 3 bases, leaving 4 bases of the junction unmatched. The V gene's germline CDR1 is GTSNPN and CDR2 SVGIG (reference sequence). CDR3 length equals 14 residues. CDR3 region: CAWSTGTGDEKLFF. CDR3 DNA sequence: TGTGCCTGGAGCACCGGGACAGGGGATGAAAAACTGTTTTTT.

The chain carries TRBV11-1 and TRBJ2-5; D gene ambiguous. The CDR3 covers 15 residues. V was trimmed by 0 bases and J by 2 bases, leaving 10 bases between them. Germline lookup yields CDR1 SGHAT and CDR2 FQDESV (reference sequence). In DNA, the CDR3 is TGTGCCAGCAGCTTAGCCCCCTTTGGACAAGAGACCCAGTACTTC. It translates to CASSLAPFGQETQYF.

This chain connects TRBV3-1 (or the pseudogene TRBV3-2) to TRBJ2-3; D assignment may be TRBD1 or TRBD2 (5 bases each). The CDR3 contains 15 residues. V lost 4 bases, J lost 1 base, and 12 bases lay in between. The germline gives CDR1 LGHDT, CDR2 YNNKEL (reference sequence). The DNA of the CDR3 is TGTGCCAGCAGCCCCGGGGCCCCGGGCACAGATACGCAGTATTTT. As protein: CASSPGAPGTDTQYF.

V gene TRBV27 combines with J gene TRBJ2-4; possible D gene TRBD2, 6 bases. The germline V gene has CDR1 MNHEY and CDR2 SMNVEV (reference sequence). V was shortened by 6 bases and J by 8 bases, with 20 bases between the two germline ends. The CDR3 is 15 residues long. DNA for the CDR3: TGTGCCAGCAGCCCCCCTGTGGACGTAGCGGACATTCAGTACTTC. Its translation: CASSPPVDVADIQYF.

This clone was observed a handful of times. V is TRBV2 and J is TRBJ1-3; D call uncertain. CDR3 length: 15 amino acids. The V gene's germline CDR1 is SNHLY and CDR2 FYNNEI. Trimming removed 3 bases at V and 4 bases at J, with 13 bases between. The CDR3 coding sequence is TGTGCCAGCAGTGAGAGCCCGGGCGCAGGAAACACCATATATTTT. This gives the protein CASSESPGAGNTIYF.

CDR3 sequence reads: CASSRPDSNQPQHF. The CDR3 nucleotides are TGTGCCAGCAGCCGCCCGGACAGCAATCAGCCCCAGCATTTT. The chain recombines TRBV4-2 with TRBJ1-5; no clear D gene. This CDR3 has 14 amino acids. The germline V and J ends were trimmed by 4 bases and 1 base, with 8 bases remaining between them. In germline, CDR1 is LGHNA, CDR2 YNFKEQ.

The rearrangement uses TRBV5-1 and TRBJ2-6; D assignment may be TRBD1 or TRBD2 (6 bases each). CDR1 and CDR2 (germline): SGHRS, YFSETQ. The CDR3 extends over 18 amino acids. V was pared by 1 base and J by 4 bases, with 18 bases between. The CDR3 DNA sequence: TGCGCCAGCAGCTTGTTCCCCTCGGGGGCTGGAGGGGCCAACGTCCTGACTTTC. Translation: CASSLFPSGAGGANVLTF.

This chain joins TRBV7-2 and TRBJ2-1, with a tentative D call TRBD2 (6 bases). Deletions cut 2 bases from V and 9 bases from J, with 14 bases between. The CDR3 is 14 amino acids. Germline V gives CDR1 SGHTA, CDR2 FQGNSA. CDR3: CASSLRAGRSEQFF. The CDR3 DNA reads as TGTGCCAGCAGCTTAAGGGCAGGGAGGTCTGAGCAGTTCTTC.

This chain uses TRBV10-3 with TRBJ1-2; TRBD1 matches 8 bases. The CDR3 loop spans 13 amino acids. The V gene's germline CDR1 is ENHRY and CDR2 SYGVKD. Unmatched junction bases numbered 4, after V lost 6 bases and J lost 4 bases. The CDR3: CAIRPGGPYGYTF. In DNA form, the CDR3 reads TGTGCCATCAGACCAGGGGGCCCCTATGGCTACACCTTC.

CDR3 in amino acids: CSVGRTGSGSEQYF. In DNA, the CDR3 is TGCAGCGTCGGAAGGACAGGGTCAGGTAGCGAGCAGTACTTC. The genes are TRBV29-1 and TRBJ2-7; 8 bases align to TRBD1. CDR3 size: 14 residues. CDR1 and CDR2 from the germline V gene are SQVTM and ANQGSEA. J lost 6 bases, V lost 6 bases, and 13 bases had no gene match.

This sequence joins TRBV15 and TRBJ1-4; D ambiguous. The germline V and J ends were trimmed by 0 bases and 8 bases, with 7 bases remaining between them. Germline V gene sequence: CDR1 LNHNV, CDR2 YYDKDF (reference sequence). The CDR3 is 13 residues long. For the CDR3, the DNA is TGTGCCACCAGCAGAGATCACAGAGAAAAACTGTTTTTT. This translates into CATSRDHREKLFF.

J is TRBJ1-1 and V is TRBV30; D gene unclear. With 4 bases removed from V and 0 bases from J, the gap between germline ends came to 15 bases. Germline loops: CDR1 GTSNPN, CDR2 SVGIG (reference sequence). The CDR3 has 15 amino acids. This chain's CDR3 is CAWIRRSRMNTEAFF. The CDR3 DNA follows: TGTGCCTGGATCCGAAGGTCTCGGATGAACACTGAAGCTTTCTTT.

The chain combines TRBV7-7 with TRBJ2-1, with 8 bases lining up with TRBD2. The CDR3 runs to 15 residues. The germline V gene has CDR1 SSHAT and CDR2 FNYEAQ (reference sequence). With V trimmed by 0 bases and J by 4 bases, 2 bases remained unmatched. Here the CDR3 reads CASSLAAGAYNEQFF. The CDR3 DNA is TGTGCCAGCAGCTTAGCAGCGGGGGCTTACAATGAGCAGTTCTTC.

The chain couples TRBV5-1 to TRBJ2-1; TRBD1 aligns across 7 bases. J gave up 7 bases and V 1 base, and 5 bases lay outside the gene matches. Germline V gene sequence: CDR1 SGHRS, CDR2 YFSETQ. The CDR3 runs 14 residues. CDR3 in amino acids: CASSLIGGENEQFF. DNA of the CDR3: TGCGCCAGCAGCTTGATAGGGGGCGAGAATGAGCAGTTCTTC.

The chain carries TRBV10-1 and TRBJ2-1, with 10 bases identical to TRBD2. This CDR3 region has 16 residues. Losses at the gene ends were 5 bases for V and 8 bases for J; bases not matched to a gene: 12. The germline gives CDR1 WNHNN, CDR2 SYGVQD (reference sequence). CDR3 bases: TGCGCCAGCAGTTCACTAGCGGGGACCTCCCTGGATGAGCAGTTCTTC. Translated: CASSSLAGTSLDEQFF.

This sequence joins TRBV7-2 and TRBJ2-5; 12 bases line up with TRBD2. The CDR3 spans 16 residues. V gave up 4 bases and J gave up 0 bases; unmatched junction bases: 3. CDR1 is SGHTA and CDR2 is FQGNSA in the germline V gene. The CDR3 protein is CASSSGTSGYQETQYF. In nucleotides, the CDR3 is TGTGCCAGCAGCTCAGGGACTAGCGGGTACCAAGAGACCCAGTACTTC.

This clone was seen just once. The sample holds other DNA sequences that translate to the same CDR3. This chain joins TRBV5-3 and TRBJ1-4; no definite D call. TRBV5-3 is given ORF status, its function remaining uncertain. The CDR3 length is 14 residues. Deletions cut 5 bases from V and 0 bases from J, with 8 bases between. The chain's CDR3 is CARRKLATNEKLFF. The CDR3 region has the DNA TGTGCCAGAAGAAAGCTCGCAACTAATGAAAAACTGTTTTTT.

V usage is TRBV6-5 and J usage is TRBJ1-5, with D possibly TRBD1 on 6 matching bases. Germline CDR1 reads MNHEY; CDR2 reads SVGAGI. The length of the CDR3 is 15 residues. The V end was cut by 6 bases, the J end by 0 bases, with 12 bases between. The CDR3 loop is CASRYGQYSNQPQHF. Here the CDR3 DNA reads TGTGCCAGCAGGTACGGACAGTATAGCAATCAGCCCCAGCATTTT.

This clone showed up just a few times. The J gene is TRBJ2-1, the V gene TRBV7-8; 7 bases are shared with TRBD2. Germline CDR1 SGHVS, CDR2 FQNEAQ. The CDR3 contains 15 residues. Germline trimming cut 3 bases from V and 1 base from J; bases unmatched to any gene: 3. The CDR3 protein is CASSFRRESYNEQFF. As DNA, the CDR3 is TGTGCCAGCAGCTTTCGGCGGGAGTCCTACAATGAGCAGTTCTTC.

This clone was observed a handful of times. The gene calls are TRBV10-1 and TRBJ2-2, with 10 nucleotides matching TRBD1. V lost 4 bases, J lost 4 bases, and 6 bases stayed unmatched. There are 16 residues in the CDR3. Germline CDR1 is WNHNN and CDR2 is SYGVQD (reference sequence). The CDR3 nucleotides read TGCGCCAGCAGTGGCGACAGGGGGCATGGCACCGGGGAGCTGTTTTTT. This sequence encodes CASSGDRGHGTGELFF.

The chain uses TRBV19 and TRBJ2-3, with 10 bases identical to TRBD2. Germline values: CDR1 LNHDA, CDR2 SQIVND (reference sequence). Losses at the gene ends were 3 bases for V and 2 bases for J; bases not matched to a gene: 2. The CDR3 is made up of 15 amino acids. The CDR3 loop reads CASSILAGATDTQYF. The CDR3 DNA follows: TGTGCCAGTAGTATCCTAGCGGGGGCCACAGATACGCAGTATTTT.

The CDR3 nucleotides are TGTGCCAGCAGCTTTTACAGGGGGACTGCCTACGAGCAGTACTTC. Translation: CASSFYRGTAYEQYF. The chain is built from TRBV7-8 and TRBJ2-7; 8 bases line up with TRBD1. Germline V gives CDR1 SGHVS, CDR2 FQNEAQ. This CDR3 comprises 15 residues. V lost 3 bases and J lost 2; bases outside the gene matches: 6. The whole variable domain, remainder taken from reference TRBV7-8 and TRBJ2-7, is GAGVSQSPRYKVAKRGQDVALRCDPISGHVSLFWYQQALGQGPEFLTYFQNEAQLDKSGLPSDRFFAERPEGSVSTLKIQRTQQEDSAVYLCASSFYRGTAYEQYFGPGTRLTVT.

This chain links TRBV5-5 with TRBJ2-7; a possible D gene is TRBD2 (6 bases). Germline CDR1 SGHKS, CDR2 YYEKEE (reference sequence). The ends were cut back, 4 bases at V and 6 bases at J, with 14 bases in the middle. CDR3 length: 13 residues. CDR3 in DNA: TGTGCCAGCAGCCCCTTCGGGGGACGCGAGCAGTACTTC. Protein: CASSPFGGREQYF.

This rearrangement joins TRBV3-1 (or the pseudogene TRBV3-2) to TRBJ1-2; D is possibly TRBD1 (6 bases). CDR1 and CDR2 (germline): LGHDT, YNNKEL (reference sequence). The CDR3 has 13 residues. V was shortened by 1 base and J by 7 bases, with 10 bases between the two germline ends. In DNA form, the CDR3 reads TGTGCCAGCAGCCAAGGATCAGGGGTTGGCTACACCTTC. Encoded protein: CASSQGSGVGYTF.

The CDR3 DNA reads TGTGCCAGCAGTGAGGAGGGGACAGGGTGGCGTGAAGAGCAGTACTTC. Translated, it gives CASSEEGTGWREEQYF. V gene TRBV6-1 combines with J gene TRBJ2-7; 9 bases fit TRBD1. J was trimmed by 7 bases and V by 3 bases; bases with no gene match: 13. Germline V gene sequence: CDR1 MNHNS, CDR2 SASEGT. The CDR3 is 16 amino acids.

Relative to its sample, this clone is medium-sized. CDR3 region: CASSYGDRNTGELFF. The CDR3 DNA reads TGTGCCAGCAGTTACGGGGACAGAAACACCGGGGAGCTGTTTTTT. The rearrangement joins TRBV6-5 to TRBJ2-2; TRBD1 matches 7 bases. V was clipped by 2 bases and J by 2 bases; unmatched bases: 2. Per germline, CDR1 MNHEY and CDR2 SVGAGI. CDR3 length: 15 amino acids.

CDR3 sequence (DNA): TGTGCCAGCAGCTTAGCAAAGCGGGGGGGGAGCTCCTACAATGAGCAGTTCTTC. Protein: CASSLAKRGGSSYNEQFF. The rearrangement links TRBV11-2 to TRBJ2-1, with 10 bases identical to TRBD2. The CDR3 extends over 18 amino acids. The V and J ends lost 1 base and 0 bases, in that order; junction bases with no gene match: 6. The V gene's germline CDR1 is SGHAT and CDR2 FQNNGV.

This chain uses TRBV7-9 with TRBJ2-5; 14 bases are shared with TRBD2. The length of the CDR3 is 15 residues. Germline lookup yields CDR1 SEHNR and CDR2 FQNEAQ (reference sequence). V shed 6 bases, J shed 4 bases, and the junction held 4 bases outside the gene matches. CDR3 DNA sequence: TGTGCCAGCAGAAGACTAGCGGGGGGGTTAGAGACCCAGTACTTC. Translating gives CASRRLAGGLETQYF.

The chain couples TRBV15 to TRBJ2-1; 9 nucleotides match TRBD2. Germline-derived CDR1 and CDR2 are LNHNV and YYDKDF (reference sequence). V dropped 8 bases and J dropped 9; count of bases not matched to a gene: 14. CDR3 length equals 15 residues. The CDR3: CATHDRRGGRGEQFF. For the CDR3, the DNA is TGTGCCACCCACGATCGGCGGGGGGGCCGGGGTGAGCAGTTCTTC.

This clone was counted a few times. The chain links TRBV10-1 to TRBJ2-7; D gene uncertain. The CDR3 loop spans 12 amino acids. CDR1 and CDR2 from the germline V gene are WNHNN and SYGVQD (reference sequence). The V gene lost 10 bases and the J gene lost 4 bases, with 14 bases spanning the gap. For the CDR3, the DNA is TGCGCCACCTCTTTGAGACTGTACGAGCAGTACTTC. Translating gives CATSLRLYEQYF.

The CDR3 protein is CASSPWTGNTEAFF. CDR3 in DNA: TGTGCCAGCAGTCCCTGGACTGGGAACACTGAAGCTTTCTTT. The chain uses TRBV6-6 and TRBJ1-1; no clear D gene. The germline V gene has CDR1 MNHNY and CDR2 SVGAGI (reference sequence). The CDR3 is 14 amino acids. The V and J ends lost 5 bases and 1 base respectively, with 11 bases between them.